The clone carrying this T cell receptor (beta chain) showed up many times. Germline lookup yields CDR1 SNHLY and CDR2 FYNNEI. The CDR3 is 14 residues long. Unmatched junction bases numbered 10, after V lost 6 bases and J lost 9 bases. The sample originates from a study of T cells in Graves' hyperthyroidism and ophthalmopathy. It was RNA transcripts that yielded the amplified TCR beta CDR3 regions. The HTBI primer set drove a first-round RT-PCR of the TCR CDR3. TCRdb re-derived calls from the multiplex PCR reads in MiXCR, one entry per CDR3 protein. The profile shows fewer than 650,000 distinct CDR3 sequences, approximately 14% of them singletons. A lack of ophthalmopathy progression within 18 months defined stable Graves' hyperthyroidism. Exclusion followed for patients with uncontrolled infection, other autoimmune disease, pregnancy or lactation. Diagnosis rested on symptoms, serum thyroxine and TRAb, thyroid ultrasound, and orbital computed tomography.

This receptor was identified in a middle-aged woman with Graves' hyperthyroidism. What was sequenced was blood. The J gene is TRBJ2-2, the V gene TRBV2, with 7 bases that match TRBD1. The chain's CDR3 is CASSPGQRTRELFF. CDR3 nucleotide sequence: TGTGCCAGCAGCCCGGGACAGAGAACCAGGGAGCTGTTTTTT.